This is a list of T cell receptor beta chains from one sample in a study of CD8 T cell repertoires and HIV-1 epitope variants. Assay: immunoSEQ multiplex PCR; the TCRdb copy retains only in-frame clones and omits some. The data hold 95,000 or so clones, with roughly four fifths observed a single time. Sequencing was performed on uncultured baseline CD8+ T cells from peripheral blood mononuclear cells (PBMCs). The receptors derive from a male donor with HIV. Both conserved end residues are part of each CDR3. The size of a clone is reported for some rows only, either as once, few or many, or as a class for expanded clones.

TRBV11-2,NA,TRBJ2-1,CASAQGAALNEQFF
TRBV5-4,once,TRBJ2-7,CASSLDGPYEQYF
TRBV19,NA,TRBJ1-4,CASSDRGGKLFF
TRBV6-5,NA,TRBJ2-7,CASSHERGYEQYF
TRBV15,NA,TRBJ2-4,CATSNIGAKNIQYF
TRBV28,NA,TRBJ2-5,CASRDRAETQYF
TRBV5-6,NA,TRBJ2-7,CASSLAYEQYF
TRBV27,NA,TRBJ2-1,CASSLNDHRGEQFF
TRBV15,once,TRBJ1-1,CATRTGLMAEAFF
TRBV6-5,NA,TRBJ1-5,CASGPEATGPQHF
TRBV5-1,NA,TRBJ2-7,CASTQGLAETYEQYF
TRBV19,NA,TRBJ2-3,CATLIPSATTVGDTQYF
TRBV14,NA,TRBJ2-7,CASSPGTSGPRESYEQYF
TRBV6-6,few,TRBJ1-2,CASSYSNRQGNGYTF
TRBV6-5,NA,TRBJ2-5,CASSQDRGGDQYF
TRBV7-2,once,TRBJ2-1,CASTLTSAIYNEQFF
TRBV25-1,NA,TRBJ2-7,CASSRTRTSGRANEQYF
TRBV11-2,NA,TRBJ1-5,CASSADNQPQHF
TRBV28,NA,TRBJ2-5,CASSLRGGIETQYF
TRBV2,NA,TRBJ1-4,CASSSPSGGRANEKLFF
TRBV27,NA,TRBJ2-3,CASSLTAPSTDTQYF
TRBV29-1,once,TRBJ2-5,CSVAGLETQYF
TRBV28,NA,TRBJ2-7,CASIGTGNYEQYF
TRBV27,NA,TRBJ2-3,CASGRAGSTDTQYF
TRBV4-3,NA,TRBJ2-2,CASSLETGGNTGELFF
TRBV5-1,NA,TRBJ2-7,CASSAPGGEQYF